These 8 T cell receptor beta chains were sequenced from one sample in a study of T-cell memory formation after mild COVID-19. TCRdb recomputed calls from the 5' RACE reads with MiXCR, one row per CDR3 protein. Here the sample spans 400,000 or so distinct CDR3 sequences, approximately 20% being singletons. Sample: PBMCs or a T cell subset sorted from them (not recorded which). These receptors originate from an adult woman who had mild COVID-19 (a few samples of this study predate the infection). Cell type and time point are not known.

V and J are TRBV6-5 and TRBJ1-2; possibly TRBD1 for D (6 bases). Germline CDR1 MNHEY, CDR2 SVGAGI. This CDR3 is built from 11 residues. The ends were cut back, 6 bases at V and 6 bases at J, with 8 bases in the middle. CDR3 residues: CASSQGNGYTF. The CDR3 nucleotides are TGTGCCAGCAGCCAGGGGAATGGCTACACCTTC.

This clonotype appeared a few times. The chain uses TRBV7-2 and TRBJ2-3, with a possible D match to TRBD2 (5 bases). This CDR3 spans 14 amino acids. Trimming left V 5 bases short and J 2 bases short, with 11 bases between. CDR1 is SGHTA, CDR2 FQGNSA, per germline. The CDR3 sequence: CASSLMGVTDTQYF. CDR3 DNA: TGTGCCAGCAGCCTCATGGGAGTCACAGATACGCAGTATTTT.

In its sample, this clonotype was seen a few times. V usage is TRBV28 and J usage is TRBJ2-7; D remains ambiguous. The ends were cut back, 3 bases at V and 6 bases at J, with 9 bases in the middle. The V gene's germline CDR1 is MDHEN and CDR2 SYDVKM. The CDR3 has 12 residues. CDR3 DNA sequence: TGTGCCAGCAGTTTCCGATCGAGCGAGCAGTACTTC. It is translated as CASSFRSSEQYF.

The chain has TRBV4-1 and TRBJ2-3; D may correspond to TRBD1 or TRBD2 (5 bases each). The ends were cut back, 3 bases at V and 2 bases at J, with 15 bases in the middle. The germline V gene has CDR1 MGHRA and CDR2 YSYEKL. The CDR3 runs to 16 residues. CDR3 region: CASSQTGRYTTDTQYF. The CDR3 DNA reads TGCGCCAGCAGCCAGACGGGGCGGTACACCACAGATACGCAGTATTTT.

The genes are TRBV27 and TRBJ2-1, with TRBD2 identical over 12 bases. This CDR3 is 15 amino acids long. The junction had 9 bases not matched to a gene; V was cut back by 7 bases and J by 8 bases. Germline V gene lookup returns CDR1 MNHEY and CDR2 SMNVEV (reference sequence). CDR3 coding DNA: TGTGCCAGCACCCCCGGACTAGCGGGACGGGATGAGCAGTTCTTC. This gives the protein CASTPGLAGRDEQFF.

This clonotype was seen more than once but under ten times. This sequence joins TRBV9 and TRBJ1-2; the D gene is possibly TRBD1 (5 bases). CDR1 and CDR2 from the germline V gene are SGDLS and YYNGEE. CDR3 length: 14 residues. Trimming removed 0 bases at V and 4 bases at J, with 10 bases between. The CDR3 sequence is CASSVDPGLYGYTF. The CDR3 DNA reads as TGTGCCAGCAGCGTAGACCCAGGGCTCTATGGCTACACCTTC.

This clonotype was detected only a few times. V and J are TRBV14 and TRBJ1-4; D gene uncertain. Trimming removed 5 bases from V and 4 bases from J, with 17 bases in between. The CDR3 runs 16 residues. CDR1 SGHDN and CDR2 FVKESK come from the germline V gene. The CDR3 protein is CASSSWTGEINEKLFF. The CDR3 nucleotides read TGTGCCAGCAGCTCCTGGACGGGCGAAATTAATGAAAAACTGTTTTTT. The whole variable domain, remainder taken from reference TRBV14 and TRBJ1-4, is EAGVTQFPSHSVIEKGQTVTLRCDPISGHDNLYWYRRVMGKEIKFLLHFVKESKQDESGMPNNRFLAERTGGTYSTLKVQPAELEDSGVYFCASSSWTGEINEKLFFGSGTQLSVL.

This clonotype turned up a few times. The CDR3 here is CSARGQFEGADEQYF. For the CDR3, the DNA is TGCAGTGCTAGAGGCCAATTCGAGGGGGCGGATGAGCAGTACTTC. The V gene is TRBV20-1, the J gene TRBJ2-7; 7 nucleotides line up with TRBD1. Germline V gene sequence: CDR1 DFQATT, CDR2 SNEGSKA (reference sequence). The CDR3 runs to 15 residues. V dropped 1 base and J dropped 7; count of bases not matched to a gene: 13.